This paragraph covers one T cell receptor (beta chain) sequence. It lacks a known antigen. The sample holds no much larger clone one base away, and base qualities are not on file. The data belong to a study of T cells in Graves' hyperthyroidism and ophthalmopathy (dated by TCRdb to about 2019). With regard to the full study: Peripheral blood samples were taken at initial diagnosis, before any treatment was given. TCR V-J signatures able to tell the groups apart were searched for in a discovery cohort of 90 to 100 patients, of whom roughly 42 had Graves' ophthalmopathy and 57 had stable Graves' hyperthyroidism. Prospective prediction of ophthalmopathy was tested in an independent validation cohort of fewer than 20 hyperthyroidism patients and some 17 patients who later progressed to ophthalmopathy. For training and testing, the roughly 93 patients in the discovery cohort were randomly divided in a 7:3 ratio. Thyroid tissue and blood T-cell repertoires from six Graves' hyperthyroidism patients were also compared in the study. After blood sampling, hyperthyroidism patients were treated with methimazole at a starting dose of 30 mg daily, and ophthalmopathy patients were treated with high-dose intravenous methylprednisolone. TCR Vbeta CDR3 sequencing of some 140 peripheral blood samples (over 40 ophthalmopathy, 75 or so hyperthyroidism and about 17 progressor patients) is reported in the paper.

Hyperthyroidism patients were newly diagnosed, had a disease duration of under 2 months, and were aged 18 to 65 years. Patients with uncontrolled infections, other autoimmune diseases, pregnancy or lactation were excluded. Clinical symptoms, serum thyroxine and TRAb, thyroid ultrasound, and orbital computed tomography formed the basis for the diagnoses. For progressor patients, blood was drawn at the first diagnosis of hyperthyroidism, before any ophthalmopathy symptoms had appeared. PBMCs were separated from about 10 ml of fresh peripheral blood using Ficoll-Paque density gradient centrifugation. Patients classed as progressors first received a Graves' hyperthyroidism diagnosis and then went on to develop ophthalmopathy during follow-up. Trizol reagent was used to extract total RNA, and RNA quality was then checked on an Agilent 2100 Bioanalyzer. The investigation overall reported the following: Most expanded thyroid clonotypes (frequency above 0.001) were also found in blood, which suggests that blood repertoires may mirror thyroid immune responses. A 13 V-J signature model separated ophthalmopathy from stable hyperthyroidism, with around 91% sensitivity and roughly 81% specificity in cross-validation and 80%/75% in testing. In validation, progression to ophthalmopathy was predicted by the model with around 70% sensitivity and around 76% specificity, a median of around 5.9 months before onset. No statistical method was used to fix the sample size in advance, and group allocation was not hidden from the investigators.

TCR beta CDR3 regions were amplified from RNA transcripts. The TCR CDR3 was subjected to a first round of RT-PCR using the HTBI primer set and the Qiagen OneStep RT-PCR kit. Libraries were constructed in a second round of multiplex PCR, after which size selection and purification were performed. The libraries were sequenced on an Illumina HiSeq2000 using paired-end 100 bp reads. The study's processing was this. Raw data were processed with SOAPnuke, discarding reads with adapters, uncalled bases, mean Phred below 15, or no exact constant-primer or identifier match. COPE v1.2.5 was used to merge high-quality paired reads, and clonotypes were defined as unique nucleotide sequences. MiTCR v1.1 was used to align clonotypes to the IMGT TRBV, TRBD and TRBJ reference segments. Analysis was restricted to V-J combinations with a frequency above 0.0001, which covered approximately 99% of repertoires. A TCS score was defined as the ratio between F50 (clonal expansion) and ExV (chaos), using BLOSUM62-based TCRdist between CDR3 peptides within each V-J. Welch's t-statistics and random forest reduced fewer than 600 V-J features to about 12, which were used in a naive Bayes classifier (R e1071). TCRdb ran its own pipeline on the public reads, namely fastp trimming at Q25 and MiXCR clone calling, and kept in-frame beta chains. Identical CDR3 proteins give one entry, which carries the most common genes and DNA. TCRdb's processing, not the study's, gives the V and J calls here. Across this sample there are hundreds of thousands of distinct CDR3 sequences, with roughly 20% seen only once. About a sixth of the sample goes to the ten largest clones.

From V the trimming removes 8 bases and from J it removes 9 bases, while the gene matches leave 19 bases of the junction unaccounted for. The CDR3 starts with the cysteine, ends with the phenylalanine, and has 17 residues. Kept here is only the CDR3 DNA, which spans 51 bases and is read in frame from base 1. According to the germline V gene, CDR1 reads MNHNS and CDR2 reads SASEGT. This chain joins TRBV6-1 to TRBJ2-1; 10 middle bases align to TRBD1. The TCR comes from a woman aged 45-65 years with Graves' hyperthyroidism that later progressed to Graves' ophthalmopathy. The sequenced sample consisted of blood. The encoded CDR3 is CASGRPTGTGDKGEQFF. The DNA sequence is given as TGTGCCAGCGGAAGGCCTACCGGGACAGGGGATAAGGGTGAGCAGTTCTTC.